The rows below give T cell receptor beta chains drawn from one sample of a study of T cell changes during pregnancy in multiple sclerosis. Sequencing was performed with immunoSEQ multiplex PCR; in TCRdb, only in-frame clones are kept and a portion is missing. The table records about 100,000 clones, around nine tenths of them present only once. The source was peripheral blood, collected in the second trimester of pregnancy. Source of these receptors: a female donor with multiple sclerosis, enrolled in a pregnancy study. Both conserved end residues are part of each CDR3. A D gene is named only where the DNA matches it firmly. A row's size may be missing; if present it is once, few, many or a size class.

v_gene	j_gene	d_gene	abundance	CDR3aa	CDR3nt
TRBV5-3	TRBJ1-4	TRBD1	.	CARSLEYRGQEKLFF	TGTGCCAGAAGCTTGGAGTACAGGGGGCAGGAAAAACTGTTTTTT
TRBV4-1	TRBJ1-2	TRBD1	.	CASSQDFGRGDWDYGYTF	TGCGCCAGCAGCCAAGATTTCGGCAGGGGGGACTGGGACTATGGCTACACCTTC
TRBV28	TRBJ2-7	.	.	CASSLSAYEQYF	TGTGCCAGCAGTTTATCAGCGTACGAGCAGTACTTC
TRBV7-9	TRBJ2-6	.	.	CASSLVTPGSGANVLTF	TGTGCCAGCAGCTTAGTTACGCCAGGGTCGGGGGCCAACGTCCTGACTTTC
TRBV10-3	TRBJ1-2	TRBD1	.	CAISDAGQGIYGYTF	TGTGCCATCAGTGACGCCGGACAGGGAATATATGGCTACACCTTC
TRBV27	TRBJ2-3	TRBD2	.	CASSLYGAGLAGLADTQYF	TGTGCCAGCAGTTTATATGGGGCCGGACTAGCGGGGCTCGCAGATACGCAGTATTTT
TRBV6-1	TRBJ1-2	.	few	CASSRGREAGYTF	TGTGCCAGCAGTCGGGGTAGGGAGGCTGGCTACACCTTC
TRBV6-5	TRBJ2-7	.	.	CASSPLQGPAGEQYF	TGTGCCAGCAGCCCGCTACAGGGACCTGCCGGGGAGCAGTACTTC
TRBV19	TRBJ1-4	.	once	CASRDSDEKLFF	TGTGCCAGTAGGGACAGCGATGAAAAACTGTTTTTT
TRBV28	TRBJ1-5	.	.	CASSQGPQHF	TGTGCCAGCAGCCAGGGGCCCCAGCATTTT
TRBV6-5	TRBJ2-3	.	.	CASSYRGRDTQYF	TGTGCCAGCAGTTATAGGGGCAGAGATACGCAGTATTTT
TRBV12-2	TRBJ1-3	.	.	CASRFGGRSGNTIYF	TGTGCAAGTCGCTTCGGGGGTCGCTCTGGAAACACCATATATTTT
TRBV7-3	TRBJ2-3	TRBD2	.	CASSPLAGGLSDTQYF	TGTGCCAGCAGCCCACTAGCGGGGGGGCTAAGCGATACGCAGTATTTT
TRBV5-1	TRBJ2-7	.	.	CASSPLGVAGSSYEQYF	TGCGCCAGCAGCCCACTAGGCGTGGCGGGGAGCTCCTACGAGCAGTACTTC
TRBV5-1	TRBJ1-1	.	once	CASSLNRAVGSNTEAFF	TGCGCCAGCAGCTTAAATCGGGCCGTGGGGAGTAACACTGAAGCTTTCTTT
TRBV7-3	TRBJ1-1	.	.	CASSLRPFRGPNGDTEAFF	TGTGCCAGCAGCTTAAGACCCTTCCGGGGTCCCAACGGGGACACTGAAGCTTTCTTT
TRBV6-1	TRBJ1-1	.	once	CASSVTVNTEAFF	TGTGCCAGCAGTGTTACGGTTAACACTGAAGCTTTCTTT
TRBV19	TRBJ2-5	TRBD2	.	CASRAGSGLAGFQETQYF	TGTGCCAGCCGGGCCGGGTCGGGGCTAGCGGGTTTCCAAGAGACCCAGTACTTC
TRBV6-5	TRBJ1-5	.	.	CASAVRLSQPQHF	TGTGCCAGCGCGGTCCGGTTAAGCCAGCCCCAGCATTTT
TRBV28	TRBJ2-3	.	.	CASSSGQGGTDTQYF	TGTGCCAGCAGTTCCGGACAGGGAGGGACAGATACGCAGTATTTT
TRBV30	TRBJ1-1	.	.	CAWSVKAGLEAFF	TGTGCCTGGAGTGTTAAAGCAGGGCTTGAAGCTTTCTTT
TRBV19	TRBJ1-1	TRBD1	.	CASTRDRVGTEAFF	TGTGCCAGTACCCGGGACAGGGTTGGAACTGAAGCTTTCTTT
TRBV5-1	TRBJ2-5	.	.	CASSTLPEQTQYF	TGCGCCAGCAGCACCCTACCCGAGCAGACCCAGTACTTC
TRBV5-1	TRBJ1-2	TRBD1	.	CASSPGQGNGYTF	TGCGCCAGCAGCCCAGGACAGGGGAATGGCTACACCTTC
TRBV7-9	TRBJ2-2	.	.	CASSPRGGDTGELFF	TGTGCCAGCAGCCCGAGGGGCGGGGACACCGGGGAGCTGTTTTTT
TRBV7-8	TRBJ1-5	.	.	CASSLGSGEGQPQHF	TGTGCCAGCAGCTTAGGTTCAGGGGAGGGTCAGCCCCAGCATTTT
TRBV7-6	TRBJ2-7	TRBD1	.	CASSALIPGQGYYEQYF	TGTGCCAGCAGCGCCCTGATTCCGGGACAGGGTTACTACGAGCAGTACTTC